This T cell receptor (beta chain) was identified in a study of blood T cell repertoires in COVID-19. Trimming shortened V by 3 bases and J by 5 bases, and 11 bases separated the two germline ends. Germline assignment: CDR1 MNHEY and CDR2 SMNVEV (reference sequence). The CDR3 contains 14 residues. Per the authors' pipeline: Estimates of nucleated cell counts were drawn from the amplification of reference gene primers. The repertoire was sequenced with immunoSEQ multiplex PCR; TCRdb's copy has only in-frame clones and lacks some. The V and J calls and clone size are taken from that table; D and trimming were inferred from the DNA. The sample records a few hundred thousand clones, about 88% being singletons.

Sequenced input: PBMCs or T cells enriched from blood (not recorded which). The TCR comes from a young woman who had been exposed to COVID-19. The J gene is TRBJ2-1, the V gene TRBV27; D may be TRBD1 (5 bases). The CDR3 here is CASSFLTGNNEQFF. CDR3 nucleotide sequence: TGTGCCAGCAGTTTCCTTACAGGAAACAATGAGCAGTTCTTC.